One and the same sample provided the 10 T cell receptor beta chains below, sequenced in a study of cytomegalovirus exposure and HLA in healthy donors. The PCR used 60 Vbeta and 13 Jbeta primers. TCRdb's table, derived via immunoSEQ multiplex PCR, lists solely in-frame clones and lacks some. The table shows about 120,000 clones, with 50% to 65% occurring only once. The material sequenced was PBMCs. The receptors stem from a woman in her forties in good health and CMV-seropositive.

The CDR3 bases are TGTGCCAGCCACCTCGGCCCGGACACACAAGAGACCCAGTACTTC. Protein sequence: CASHLGPDTQETQYF. This chain links TRBV28 with TRBJ2-5; possibly TRBD1 for D (5 bases). The germline CDR1 and CDR2 sequences are MDHEN and SYDVKM. The CDR3 length is 15 residues. Trimming shortened V by 8 bases and J by 2 bases, and 18 bases separated the two germline ends.

This clone was seen more than once but under ten times. The chain recombines TRBV7-8 with TRBJ2-2, with D tentatively TRBD1 (6 bases). CDR3 length equals 15 residues. V was trimmed by 6 bases and J by 2 bases, leaving 13 bases between them. Germline V lookup: CDR1 SGHVS, CDR2 FQNEAQ. CDR3 nucleotides: TGTGCCAGCAGACCGACAGGAGCTAACACCGGGGAGCTGTTTTTT. This sequence encodes CASRPTGANTGELFF.

CDR3 nucleotides: TGTGCCAGCTCACCCGTGGGACAGGGGTCCTACGAGCAGTACTTC. It encodes CASSPVGQGSYEQYF. The V call is TRBV18, the J call TRBJ2-7; TRBD1 matches at 10 bases. Trimming cost V 3 bases and J 1 base; bases outside gene matches: 3. There are 15 residues in the CDR3. Germline assignment: CDR1 KGHSH and CDR2 LQKENI.

This clone occurred a few times. The same CDR3 arises from other DNA sequences in this sample as well. The chain couples TRBV7-9 to TRBJ1-5; D not resolved. V was clipped by 3 bases and J by 4 bases, with 4 bases between them. Germline V gene data show CDR1 as SEHNR and CDR2 as FQNEAQ (reference sequence). The CDR3 covers 12 residues. This CDR3 reads CASSFPNQPQHF. CDR3 DNA sequence: TGTGCCAGCAGCTTTCCGAATCAGCCCCAGCATTTT. Full variable domain (missing parts from reference TRBV7-9 and TRBJ1-5): DTGVSQNPRHKITKRGQNVTFRCDPISEHNRLYWYRQTLGQGPEFLTYFQNEAQLEKSRLLSDRFSAERPKGSFSTLEIQRTEQGDSAMYLCASSFPNQPQHFGDGTRLSIL.

The chain couples TRBV6-5 to TRBJ1-1; D might be TRBD1 (6 bases). The CDR3 consists of 13 residues. Between the trimmed V and J ends, which lost 5 bases and 0 bases, there was a span of 7 bases. The V gene's germline CDR1 is MNHEY and CDR2 SVGAGI. CDR3 sequence reads: CASSGQMNTEAFF. The CDR3 DNA reads TGTGCCAGCAGTGGACAGATGAACACTGAAGCTTTCTTT.

This sequence joins TRBV4-3 and TRBJ1-1; D is perhaps TRBD1 (5 bases). The CDR3 loop spans 15 amino acids. Trimming shortened V by 0 bases and J by 4 bases, and 12 bases separated the two germline ends. Germline values: CDR1 LGHNA, CDR2 YSLEER. The CDR3 coding sequence is TGCGCCAGCAGCCAAGATCAGGGTTGGTCCACTGAAGCTTTCTTT. This sequence encodes CASSQDQGWSTEAFF.

J is TRBJ2-5 and V is TRBV6-1; 8 nucleotides match TRBD1. The V segment lost 4 bases and the J segment 5 bases; nucleotides outside the gene matches: 12. Germline V gene data show CDR1 as MNHNS and CDR2 as SASEGT. The CDR3 length is 16 residues. In DNA form, the CDR3 reads TGTGCCAGCAGTGGAGACAGGGGCAGCCGGCTGGAGACCCAGTACTTC. It translates to CASSGDRGSRLETQYF.

The V gene is TRBV19, the J gene TRBJ1-2; D may be TRBD1 (5 bases). Germline CDR1 reads LNHDA; CDR2 reads SQIVND (reference sequence). This CDR3 comprises 14 residues. V was pared by 4 bases and J by 1 base, with 10 bases between. As DNA, the CDR3 is TGTGCCAGTAGTAGCCAGACAGATAACTATGGCTACACCTTC. It encodes CASSSQTDNYGYTF.

J is TRBJ1-2 and V is TRBV15; a possible D gene is TRBD1 (5 bases). Germline V gene sequence: CDR1 LNHNV, CDR2 YYDKDF (reference sequence). This CDR3 comprises 14 residues. With 0 bases removed from V and 8 bases from J, the gap between germline ends came to 13 bases. CDR3 sequence reads: CATSRDRASRGYTF. The CDR3 DNA follows: TGTGCCACCAGCAGAGACAGGGCCTCTAGGGGCTACACCTTC.

The chain couples TRBV11-3 to TRBJ2-3; 8 bases are a match to TRBD1. Trimming removed 5 bases from V and 0 bases from J; junction bases left unmatched: 4. The CDR3 length is 15 residues. CDR1 and CDR2 from the germline V gene are SGHNT and YENEEA. CDR3 loop: CASSKRQGSTDTQYF. DNA of the CDR3: TGTGCCAGCAGCAAAAGACAGGGGAGCACAGATACGCAGTATTTT.